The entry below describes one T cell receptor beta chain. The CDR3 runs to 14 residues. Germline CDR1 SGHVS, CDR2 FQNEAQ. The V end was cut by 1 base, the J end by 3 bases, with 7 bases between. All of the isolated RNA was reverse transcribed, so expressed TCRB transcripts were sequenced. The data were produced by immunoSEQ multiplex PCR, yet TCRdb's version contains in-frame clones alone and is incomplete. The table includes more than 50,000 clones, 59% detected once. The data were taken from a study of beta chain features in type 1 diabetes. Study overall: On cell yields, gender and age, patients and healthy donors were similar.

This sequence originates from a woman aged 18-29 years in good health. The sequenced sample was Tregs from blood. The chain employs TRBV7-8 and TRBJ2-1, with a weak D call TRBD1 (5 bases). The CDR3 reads CASSLVQGYNEQFF. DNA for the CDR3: TGTGCCAGCAGCTTAGTGCAGGGCTACAATGAGCAGTTCTTC. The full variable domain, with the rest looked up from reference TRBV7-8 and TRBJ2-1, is GAGVSQSPRYKVAKRGQDVALRCDPISGHVSLFWYQQALGQGPEFLTYFQNEAQLDKSGLPSDRFFAERPEGSVSTLKIQRTQQEDSAVYLCASSLVQGYNEQFFGPGTRLTVL.